Described below is a single T cell receptor (beta chain) sequence and its context. The CDR3 consists of 14 residues. Trimming cost V 7 bases and J 5 bases; bases outside gene matches: 9. CDR1 is ENHRY and CDR2 is SYGVKD in the germline V gene. The data originate from a study of blood T cell repertoires in COVID-19. Study information: Sites in the United States, Italy and Spain provided acute and convalescent COVID-19 samples. PBMCs, B-cell-depleted T cells, or T cells provided the cDNA or gDNA that made up the material.

Methods used by the authors: Amplification with reference gene primers provided the estimates of nucleated cell counts. Sequencing used immunoSEQ multiplex PCR; TCRdb keeps in-frame clones, though not all of them. D and trimming come from the DNA, and the V and J calls and clone size come from that table. The table records some 45,000 clones, 85% to 90% of them present only once. This chain joins TRBV10-3 and TRBJ2-7; 9 bases match TRBD2. This receptor was taken from a human donor in a cohort sampled during active COVID-19. The sample was peripheral blood. The chain's CDR3 is CAIKLGGGADEQYF. For the CDR3, the DNA is TGTGCCATCAAACTCGGCGGGGGGGCCGACGAGCAGTACTTC.